A single TCR beta chain is shown here with its context. Its antigen is not identified. A single base separates this from a much larger clone, so it may be a read error. These data originate in a study of T cells in Graves' hyperthyroidism and ophthalmopathy. The CDR3 is 16 residues long. Germline CDR1 and CDR2: SNHLY and FYNNEI. RNA transcripts yielded amplified TCR beta CDR3 regions. The HTBI primer set was used in a first-round RT-PCR of the TCR CDR3. TCRdb re-analysed the multiplex PCR reads in MiXCR, keeping a single row per CDR3 protein. This table holds 360,000 or so distinct CDR3 sequences, nearly 15% found once. Findings of the study overall: Median prediction lead before ophthalmopathy onset was six to eight months with the model.

The rearrangement joins TRBV2 to TRBJ2-7, with 7 bases that match TRBD2. The source is a woman between 55 and 75 years old with Graves' ophthalmopathy. Sequenced input: blood. CDR3 protein: CAGSRTGRERSYEQYF. In DNA form, the CDR3 reads TGTGCCGGCAGTCGCACCGGGCGGGAGCGCTCCTACGAGCAGTACTTC.